What follows are 16 T cell receptor beta chains derived from one specimen sequenced in a study of untreated major depressive disorder. Sequencing was performed with immunoSEQ multiplex PCR; in TCRdb, only in-frame clones are kept and a portion is missing. The table records 15,000 to 25,000 clones, under 90% of them present only once. Sequenced input: CD4+ T cells from PBMCs. All receptors derive from a woman aged 25 to 45 in good health.

The chain carries TRBV29-1 and TRBJ2-7; perhaps TRBD1 as D (6 bases). This CDR3 is 11 amino acids long. The V end lost 3 bases, the J end lost 5 bases, and 8 bases lay between the germline ends. The germline V gene encodes CDR1 SQVTM and CDR2 ANQGSEA. In DNA, the CDR3 is TGCAGCGTTGACAGGGGTCACGAGCAGTACTTC. This encodes CSVDRGHEQYF.

This rearrangement joins TRBV28 to TRBJ2-4; the match to TRBD1 covers 8 bases. CDR1 and CDR2 from the germline V gene are MDHEN and SYDVKM. The CDR3 contains 15 residues. The V and J ends lost 6 bases and 1 base, in that order; junction bases with no gene match: 5. CDR3 nucleotides: TGTGCCAGCAGGGATAGACAGGGGGCCAAAAACATTCAGTACTTC. Protein product: CASRDRQGAKNIQYF.

The chain is built from TRBV30 and TRBJ2-3; no reliable D call. V was trimmed by 0 bases and J by 2 bases, leaving 9 bases between them. Germline V gene lookup returns CDR1 GTSNPN and CDR2 SVGIG (reference sequence). CDR3 length: 14 amino acids. The CDR3 here is CAWSVIVPTDTQYF. In nucleotides, the CDR3 is TGTGCCTGGAGTGTAATTGTCCCCACAGATACGCAGTATTTT. The variable domain in full, completed from reference TRBV30 and TRBJ2-3, reads SQTIHQWPATLVQPVGSPLSLECTVEGTSNPNLYWYRQAAGRGLQLLFYSVGIGQISSEVPQNLSASRPQDRQFILSSKKLLLSDSGFYLCAWSVIVPTDTQYFGPGTRLTVL.

The chain combines TRBV5-1 with TRBJ2-1; TRBD2 matches 13 bases. J was trimmed by 5 bases and V by 4 bases; bases with no gene match: 3. Germline CDR1 and CDR2: SGHRS and YFSETQ. This CDR3 region has 15 residues. Here the CDR3 DNA reads TGCGCCAGCAGCCAGGGACTAGCGGGGAACAATGAGCAGTTCTTC. Amino acids: CASSQGLAGNNEQFF.

This clone was observed a few times. The chain carries TRBV2 and TRBJ2-7, with 7 bases matching TRBD2. CDR1 and CDR2 (germline): SNHLY, FYNNEI. This CDR3 spans 14 amino acids. V was clipped by 3 bases and J by 6 bases; unmatched bases: 8. In nucleotides, the CDR3 is TGTGCCAGCAGTGAGCTAGCGGCTTTTTCCGAGCAGTACTTC. This sequence encodes CASSELAAFSEQYF.

The rearrangement links TRBV4-1 to TRBJ2-7; D assignment may be TRBD1 or TRBD2 (5 bases each). Looked up from germline, CDR1 is MGHRA and CDR2 is YSYEKL. The CDR3 contains 15 residues. Trimming took 0 bases from V and 6 from J, leaving 15 bases between them. As DNA, the CDR3 is TGCGCCAGCAGCCAAGATTGGGAACCGGGGCGCGAGCAGTACTTC. Translating gives CASSQDWEPGREQYF.

The CDR3 sequence: CSVVLGQGWGQPQHF. The CDR3 nucleotides are TGCAGCGTTGTTCTCGGACAGGGTTGGGGCCAGCCCCAGCATTTT. The J gene is TRBJ1-5, the V gene TRBV29-1, with TRBD1 matching over 8 bases. This CDR3 spans 15 amino acids. V was clipped by 4 bases and J by 7 bases; unmatched bases: 12. Germline V gene lookup returns CDR1 SQVTM and CDR2 ANQGSEA.

J is TRBJ2-1 and V is TRBV30; TRBD1 agrees at 8 bases. The germline V gene has CDR1 GTSNPN and CDR2 SVGIG (reference sequence). The ends lost 2 bases at V and 14 bases at J; junction bases unmatched: 8. The CDR3 has 12 amino acids. The CDR3 loop reads CAWSRDRSEEFF. CDR3 nucleotides: TGTGCCTGGAGTCGGGACAGGTCCGAGGAGTTCTTC.

The sample holds one count of this clone. The gene calls are TRBV7-3 and TRBJ2-7; perhaps D is TRBD1 or TRBD2 (5 bases each). V was trimmed by 4 bases and J by 0 bases, leaving 7 bases between them. Per germline, CDR1 SGHTA and CDR2 FQGTGA. This CDR3 comprises 13 residues. CDR3 nucleotide sequence: TGTGCCAGCAGCTGGGACCTCTCCTACGAGCAGTACTTC. The encoded protein is CASSWDLSYEQYF.

This rearrangement joins TRBV2 to TRBJ1-1; possibly TRBD1 for D (6 bases). Germline CDR1 is SNHLY and CDR2 is FYNNEI. V gave up 0 bases and J gave up 1 base, with 18 bases separating them. CDR3 length: 18 residues. The CDR3 DNA reads as TGTGCCAGCAGTGAAGCCGGGTACAGGGAGAGGAGGAACACTGAAGCTTTCTTT. Protein sequence: CASSEAGYRERRNTEAFF.

Here the CDR3 reads CSARARTEAFF. The CDR3 bases are TGCAGTGCTAGAGCCAGGACTGAAGCTTTCTTT. The chain employs TRBV20-1 and TRBJ1-1; D remains ambiguous. CDR3 size: 11 residues. Between the trimmed V and J ends, which lost 1 base and 5 bases, there was a span of 5 bases. Per germline, CDR1 DFQATT and CDR2 SNEGSKA (reference sequence).

This clone was detected a few times. The chain has TRBV9 and TRBJ1-2; D possibly corresponds to TRBD1 (5 bases). The length of the CDR3 is 15 residues. Germline values: CDR1 SGDLS, CDR2 YYNGEE. The V end was cut by 4 bases, the J end by 7 bases, with 20 bases between. CDR3 bases: TGTGCCAGCAGCACCCCCGGGGAGGGGAAGGGTGGCTACACCTTC. This sequence encodes CASSTPGEGKGGYTF.

This chain connects TRBV7-3 to TRBJ2-1, with 13 nucleotides matching TRBD2. The CDR3 covers 16 residues. V gave up 1 base and J gave up 7 bases; unmatched junction bases: 4. Germline V gene data show CDR1 as SGHTA and CDR2 as FQGTGA. CDR3 protein: CASSLRGLAGRNEQFF. The CDR3 DNA sequence: TGTGCCAGCAGCTTAAGGGGACTAGCGGGAAGAAATGAGCAGTTCTTC.

This rearrangement joins TRBV28 to TRBJ2-6; no clear D. This CDR3 region has 16 residues. V shed 3 bases and J shed 0 bases, with 9 bases lying between them. CDR1 is MDHEN and CDR2 is SYDVKM in the germline V gene. The CDR3 region has the DNA TGTGCCAGCAGTTTTTTTCGACTCTCTGGGGCCAACGTCCTGACTTTC. This gives the protein CASSFFRLSGANVLTF.

The gene calls are TRBV4-1 and TRBJ2-1; 10 positions agree with TRBD2. Germline V lookup: CDR1 MGHRA, CDR2 YSYEKL. This CDR3 contains 17 residues. The junction had 19 bases not matched to a gene; V was cut back by 7 bases and J by 10 bases. CDR3 region: CASKLGGAGGAWSEQFF. CDR3 DNA: TGCGCCAGCAAATTGGGAGGAGCGGGAGGGGCCTGGTCGGAGCAGTTCTTC.

This clone has only one observation. V is TRBV6-1 and J is TRBJ2-3; 7 bases agree with TRBD1. Germline values: CDR1 MNHNS, CDR2 SASEGT. The CDR3 runs 14 residues. CDR3 sequence reads: CALATGMSTDTQYF. The DNA for the CDR3 is TGTGCTCTTGCGACAGGGATGAGCACAGATACGCAGTATTTT.